The rows below give T cell receptor beta chains drawn from one sample of a study of blood T cell repertoires in COVID-19. TCRdb's table, derived via immunoSEQ multiplex PCR, lists solely in-frame clones and lacks some. The sample carries hundreds of thousands of clones, around 88% recorded once. The specimen was peripheral blood. The receptors originated from a woman aged 70-85 years with COVID-19, enrolled during active disease. Each CDR3 is given with its conserved first and last residue. Fields, in order: D gene, clone size, J gene, V gene, CDR3 protein, CDR3 DNA. D genes are given only for firm matches. A row's size may be missing; if present it is once, few, many or a size class.

d_call: -; clone_size: -; j_call: TRBJ2-1; v_call: TRBV28; cdr3_aa: CASSLSGTYNEQFF; cdr3_nt: TGTGCCAGCAGTTTATCGGGGACCTACAATGAGCAGTTCTTC
d_call: TRBD1; clone_size: -; j_call: TRBJ1-6; v_call: TRBV24-1; cdr3_aa: CATSEYRGDSPLHF; cdr3_nt: TGTGCCACCAGTGAATACAGGGGTGATTCACCCCTCCACTTT
d_call: -; clone_size: -; j_call: TRBJ2-2; v_call: TRBV2; cdr3_aa: CASTLFSGTGELFF; cdr3_nt: TGTGCCAGCACTCTTTTCTCGGGTACCGGGGAGCTGTTTTTT
d_call: -; clone_size: -; j_call: TRBJ1-1; v_call: TRBV30; cdr3_aa: CAWSPDRNTEAFF; cdr3_nt: TGTGCCTGGAGCCCCGACAGGAACACTGAAGCTTTCTTT
d_call: -; clone_size: -; j_call: TRBJ2-2; v_call: TRBV14; cdr3_aa: CASSQQMNTGELFF; cdr3_nt: TGTGCCAGCAGCCAACAGATGAACACCGGGGAGCTGTTTTTT
d_call: -; clone_size: -; j_call: TRBJ2-7; v_call: TRBV5-1; cdr3_aa: CASSLGGADYEQYF; cdr3_nt: TGCGCCAGCAGCTTGGGAGGCGCCGACTACGAGCAGTACTTC
d_call: TRBD1; clone_size: few; j_call: TRBJ2-1; v_call: TRBV3-1/TRBV3-2; cdr3_aa: CASSQASGTVYNEQFF; cdr3_nt: TGTGCCAGCAGCCAAGCGTCCGGGACAGTTTACAATGAGCAGTTCTTC
d_call: -; clone_size: few; j_call: TRBJ1-4; v_call: TRBV28; cdr3_aa: CASSLQGSDEKLFF; cdr3_nt: TGTGCCAGCAGTTTGCAGGGTTCGGATGAAAAACTGTTTTTT
d_call: TRBD1; clone_size: once; j_call: TRBJ1-1; v_call: TRBV4-1; cdr3_aa: CASSLLGGLGTEAFF; cdr3_nt: TGCGCCAGCAGCCTCTTAGGGGGCTTAGGTACTGAAGCTTTCTTT
d_call: -; clone_size: few; j_call: TRBJ2-7; v_call: TRBV6-2/TRBV6-3; cdr3_aa: CASTPRGTGRGEQYF; cdr3_nt: TGTGCCAGCACCCCTAGGGGGACGGGACGGGGCGAGCAGTACTTC
d_call: -; clone_size: -; j_call: TRBJ2-3; v_call: TRBV5-1; cdr3_aa: CASSSYEMDTQYF; cdr3_nt: TGCGCCAGCAGCTCCTATGAGATGGATACGCAGTATTTT
d_call: -; clone_size: -; j_call: TRBJ1-2; v_call: TRBV12-3/TRBV12-4; cdr3_aa: CASSFTVVSGYTF; cdr3_nt: TGTGCCAGCAGTTTTACGGTAGTTAGTGGCTACACCTTC
d_call: -; clone_size: -; j_call: TRBJ2-3; v_call: TRBV28; cdr3_aa: CASGPLDTQYF; cdr3_nt: TGTGCCAGCGGGCCCCTCGATACGCAGTATTTT
d_call: TRBD1; clone_size: -; j_call: TRBJ1-2; v_call: TRBV5-8; cdr3_aa: CASSPTQGNHYGYTF; cdr3_nt: TGTGCCAGCAGCCCAACACAGGGGAACCACTATGGCTACACCTTC
d_call: -; clone_size: -; j_call: TRBJ1-5; v_call: TRBV2; cdr3_aa: CASSGAYSNQPQHF; cdr3_nt: TGTGCCAGCAGTGGGGCCTATAGCAATCAGCCCCAGCATTTT
d_call: TRBD1; clone_size: -; j_call: TRBJ1-2; v_call: TRBV19; cdr3_aa: CASSITTGIYGYTF; cdr3_nt: TGTGCCAGTAGTATTACGACAGGGATCTATGGCTACACCTTC
d_call: -; clone_size: few; j_call: TRBJ2-7; v_call: TRBV10-2; cdr3_aa: CATDNWQANSYEQYF; cdr3_nt: TGCGCCACCGACAATTGGCAGGCTAACTCCTACGAGCAGTACTTC
d_call: TRBD2; clone_size: -; j_call: TRBJ2-1; v_call: TRBV9; cdr3_aa: CASSVAQASGTNEQFF; cdr3_nt: TGTGCCAGCAGCGTAGCTCAGGCTAGCGGGACAAATGAGCAGTTCTTC
d_call: -; clone_size: -; j_call: TRBJ2-1; v_call: TRBV7-2; cdr3_aa: CATLGDPSSYNEQFF; cdr3_nt: TGTGCCACGCTAGGAGACCCCAGCTCCTACAATGAGCAGTTCTTC
d_call: -; clone_size: once; j_call: TRBJ2-2; v_call: TRBV10-1; cdr3_aa: CASRVQQNTGELFF; cdr3_nt: TGCGCCAGCAGAGTCCAACAGAACACCGGGGAGCTGTTTTTT
d_call: -; clone_size: -; j_call: TRBJ1-5; v_call: TRBV7-2; cdr3_aa: CASSLVGAGGNQPQHF; cdr3_nt: TGTGCCAGCAGCTTAGTTGGGGCAGGCGGCAATCAGCCCCAGCATTTT
d_call: TRBD1; clone_size: -; j_call: TRBJ1-2; v_call: TRBV7-2; cdr3_aa: CASSPGQDYGYTF; cdr3_nt: TGTGCCAGCAGCCCCGGACAGGATTATGGCTACACCTTC
d_call: TRBD2; clone_size: -; j_call: TRBJ2-3; v_call: TRBV30; cdr3_aa: CAWSTRGGLNTQYF; cdr3_nt: TGTGCCTGGAGTACGCGGGGGGGCTTAAATACGCAGTATTTT
d_call: -; clone_size: few; j_call: TRBJ2-7; v_call: TRBV12-3/TRBV12-4; cdr3_aa: CASSFSQAYEQYF; cdr3_nt: TGTGCCAGCAGTTTCTCCCAGGCCTACGAGCAGTACTTC
d_call: -; clone_size: many; j_call: TRBJ1-1; v_call: TRBV5-6; cdr3_aa: CASSLVGDTEAFF; cdr3_nt: TGTGCCAGCAGCTTGGTCGGGGACACTGAAGCTTTCTTT
d_call: -; clone_size: -; j_call: TRBJ2-1; v_call: TRBV9; cdr3_aa: CASSDQLGRNEQFF; cdr3_nt: TGTGCCAGCAGCGACCAACTAGGGCGGAATGAGCAGTTCTTC
d_call: -; clone_size: -; j_call: TRBJ2-6; v_call: TRBV21-1; cdr3_aa: CASSKEYGPGANVLTF; cdr3_nt: TGTGCCAGCAGCAAAGAGTATGGCCCTGGGGCCAACGTCCTGACTTTC
d_call: TRBD2; clone_size: -; j_call: TRBJ2-2; v_call: TRBV19; cdr3_aa: CASTLTSGGAWDGELFF; cdr3_nt: TGTGCCAGTACCCTGACTAGCGGGGGGGCTTGGGACGGGGAGCTGTTTTTT
d_call: -; clone_size: -; j_call: TRBJ2-2; v_call: TRBV7-2; cdr3_aa: CASSLGTVNTGELFF; cdr3_nt: TGTGCCAGCAGCTTAGGGACAGTTAACACCGGGGAGCTGTTTTTT
d_call: TRBD1; clone_size: -; j_call: TRBJ2-4; v_call: TRBV28; cdr3_aa: CASSQTGAKNIQYF; cdr3_nt: TGTGCCAGCAGTCAGACAGGGGCCAAAAACATTCAGTACTTC
d_call: -; clone_size: -; j_call: TRBJ1-6; v_call: TRBV2; cdr3_aa: CASSEQGTSPLHF; cdr3_nt: TGTGCCAGCAGTGAACAGGGCACTTCACCCCTCCACTTT
d_call: -; clone_size: -; j_call: TRBJ1-6; v_call: TRBV5-6; cdr3_aa: CASTTDRLNSPLHF; cdr3_nt: TGTGCCAGCACCACCGACAGGCTCAATTCACCCCTCCACTTT
d_call: -; clone_size: -; j_call: TRBJ2-7; v_call: TRBV7-9; cdr3_aa: CASSPTYEQYF; cdr3_nt: TGTGCCAGCAGCCCCACCTACGAGCAGTACTTC
d_call: -; clone_size: once; j_call: TRBJ2-3; v_call: TRBV29-1; cdr3_aa: CSGAQGPDTQYF; cdr3_nt: TGCAGCGGGGCGCAGGGTCCAGATACGCAGTATTTT
d_call: -; clone_size: -; j_call: TRBJ2-7; v_call: TRBV27; cdr3_aa: CASSSYPTGEQYF; cdr3_nt: TGTGCCAGCAGTTCTTACCCCACAGGCGAGCAGTACTTC
d_call: TRBD1; clone_size: -; j_call: TRBJ1-1; v_call: TRBV10-3; cdr3_aa: CAISVDRGNTEAFF; cdr3_nt: TGTGCCATCAGTGTAGACAGGGGGAACACTGAAGCTTTCTTT
d_call: -; clone_size: -; j_call: TRBJ2-3; v_call: TRBV29-1; cdr3_aa: CSVDGEITDTQYF; cdr3_nt: TGCAGCGTTGACGGGGAGATCACAGATACGCAGTATTTT
d_call: TRBD2; clone_size: -; j_call: TRBJ2-3; v_call: TRBV9; cdr3_aa: CASSVASGGFTDTQYF; cdr3_nt: TGTGCCAGCAGCGTTGCTAGCGGGGGCTTCACAGATACGCAGTATTTT
d_call: TRBD2; clone_size: -; j_call: TRBJ2-7; v_call: TRBV9; cdr3_aa: CASSVVRRGDYEQYF; cdr3_nt: TGTGCCAGCAGCGTAGTGCGGCGGGGGGACTACGAGCAGTACTTC
d_call: -; clone_size: -; j_call: TRBJ2-7; v_call: TRBV5-1; cdr3_aa: CASSLPDITRAYEQYF; cdr3_nt: TGCGCCAGCAGCTTGCCCGACATTACTAGAGCCTACGAGCAGTACTTC
d_call: -; clone_size: -; j_call: TRBJ2-7; v_call: TRBV6-5; cdr3_aa: CASSYSGENEQYF; cdr3_nt: TGTGCCAGCAGTTACTCTGGGGAGAACGAGCAGTACTTC
d_call: -; clone_size: -; j_call: TRBJ2-5; v_call: TRBV29-1; cdr3_aa: CSVERSGRETQYF; cdr3_nt: TGCAGCGTTGAAAGGTCAGGGAGGGAGACCCAGTACTTC
d_call: -; clone_size: -; j_call: TRBJ2-7; v_call: TRBV5-1; cdr3_aa: CASSPPTANHEQYF; cdr3_nt: TGCGCCAGCAGCCCCCCGACAGCGAATCACGAGCAGTACTTC
d_call: TRBD2; clone_size: -; j_call: TRBJ2-7; v_call: TRBV13; cdr3_aa: CASAPSGSYEQYF; cdr3_nt: TGTGCCAGCGCTCCTAGCGGGTCCTACGAGCAGTACTTC
d_call: TRBD2; clone_size: -; j_call: TRBJ2-3; v_call: TRBV11-2; cdr3_aa: CASSLRTSGGETDTQYF; cdr3_nt: TGTGCCAGCAGCCTTCGGACTAGCGGGGGGGAAACAGATACGCAGTATTTT